This TCR beta chain appears in the sequencing data of a study of blood T cell repertoires in COVID-19. Original processing notes: Nucleated cell counts were estimated from reference gene primer amplification. Measured with immunoSEQ multiplex PCR; TCRdb has only the in-frame clones, and not every one. V and J calls and clone size come straight from that table; D and trimming were deduced from the DNA. The sample yields around 50,000 clones, over 75% seen once. CDR1 MNHEY and CDR2 SVGAGI come from the germline V gene. The CDR3 sequence is 12 residues long. V was clipped by 5 bases and J by 7 bases; unmatched bases: 3.

The source is a man aged 80 or over with COVID-19, enrolled during active disease. What was sequenced was peripheral blood. V usage is TRBV6-5 and J usage is TRBJ1-2; 8 bases align to TRBD1. Written as DNA, the CDR3 is TGTGCCAGCAGTCCGGACAGGGTTGGCTACACCTTC. Translation gives CASSPDRVGYTF.